The sequence of this T cell receptor beta chain was determined in a study of shared clonotypes between healthy human individuals. In germline, CDR1 is MNHNS, CDR2 SASEGT. J lost 2 bases, V lost 6 bases, and 3 bases had no gene match. The CDR3 is made up of 14 amino acids. Generated by immunoSEQ multiplex PCR, the TCRdb table keeps only in-frame clones and is missing some. Among under 120,000 clones listed, less than 75% were seen once. The sample taken for sequencing was memory CD8+ T cells sorted from blood. Subset here: CD45RO+ cells pooled with CCR7-negative TemRA cells. The sequence was obtained from a woman aged 25 to 45 in good health. V gene TRBV6-1 combines with J gene TRBJ1-3; 8 bases line up with TRBD1. The CDR3 DNA follows: TGTGCCAGCAGGATACAGGGGGCTGGAAACACCATATATTTT. This gives the protein CASRIQGAGNTIYF.